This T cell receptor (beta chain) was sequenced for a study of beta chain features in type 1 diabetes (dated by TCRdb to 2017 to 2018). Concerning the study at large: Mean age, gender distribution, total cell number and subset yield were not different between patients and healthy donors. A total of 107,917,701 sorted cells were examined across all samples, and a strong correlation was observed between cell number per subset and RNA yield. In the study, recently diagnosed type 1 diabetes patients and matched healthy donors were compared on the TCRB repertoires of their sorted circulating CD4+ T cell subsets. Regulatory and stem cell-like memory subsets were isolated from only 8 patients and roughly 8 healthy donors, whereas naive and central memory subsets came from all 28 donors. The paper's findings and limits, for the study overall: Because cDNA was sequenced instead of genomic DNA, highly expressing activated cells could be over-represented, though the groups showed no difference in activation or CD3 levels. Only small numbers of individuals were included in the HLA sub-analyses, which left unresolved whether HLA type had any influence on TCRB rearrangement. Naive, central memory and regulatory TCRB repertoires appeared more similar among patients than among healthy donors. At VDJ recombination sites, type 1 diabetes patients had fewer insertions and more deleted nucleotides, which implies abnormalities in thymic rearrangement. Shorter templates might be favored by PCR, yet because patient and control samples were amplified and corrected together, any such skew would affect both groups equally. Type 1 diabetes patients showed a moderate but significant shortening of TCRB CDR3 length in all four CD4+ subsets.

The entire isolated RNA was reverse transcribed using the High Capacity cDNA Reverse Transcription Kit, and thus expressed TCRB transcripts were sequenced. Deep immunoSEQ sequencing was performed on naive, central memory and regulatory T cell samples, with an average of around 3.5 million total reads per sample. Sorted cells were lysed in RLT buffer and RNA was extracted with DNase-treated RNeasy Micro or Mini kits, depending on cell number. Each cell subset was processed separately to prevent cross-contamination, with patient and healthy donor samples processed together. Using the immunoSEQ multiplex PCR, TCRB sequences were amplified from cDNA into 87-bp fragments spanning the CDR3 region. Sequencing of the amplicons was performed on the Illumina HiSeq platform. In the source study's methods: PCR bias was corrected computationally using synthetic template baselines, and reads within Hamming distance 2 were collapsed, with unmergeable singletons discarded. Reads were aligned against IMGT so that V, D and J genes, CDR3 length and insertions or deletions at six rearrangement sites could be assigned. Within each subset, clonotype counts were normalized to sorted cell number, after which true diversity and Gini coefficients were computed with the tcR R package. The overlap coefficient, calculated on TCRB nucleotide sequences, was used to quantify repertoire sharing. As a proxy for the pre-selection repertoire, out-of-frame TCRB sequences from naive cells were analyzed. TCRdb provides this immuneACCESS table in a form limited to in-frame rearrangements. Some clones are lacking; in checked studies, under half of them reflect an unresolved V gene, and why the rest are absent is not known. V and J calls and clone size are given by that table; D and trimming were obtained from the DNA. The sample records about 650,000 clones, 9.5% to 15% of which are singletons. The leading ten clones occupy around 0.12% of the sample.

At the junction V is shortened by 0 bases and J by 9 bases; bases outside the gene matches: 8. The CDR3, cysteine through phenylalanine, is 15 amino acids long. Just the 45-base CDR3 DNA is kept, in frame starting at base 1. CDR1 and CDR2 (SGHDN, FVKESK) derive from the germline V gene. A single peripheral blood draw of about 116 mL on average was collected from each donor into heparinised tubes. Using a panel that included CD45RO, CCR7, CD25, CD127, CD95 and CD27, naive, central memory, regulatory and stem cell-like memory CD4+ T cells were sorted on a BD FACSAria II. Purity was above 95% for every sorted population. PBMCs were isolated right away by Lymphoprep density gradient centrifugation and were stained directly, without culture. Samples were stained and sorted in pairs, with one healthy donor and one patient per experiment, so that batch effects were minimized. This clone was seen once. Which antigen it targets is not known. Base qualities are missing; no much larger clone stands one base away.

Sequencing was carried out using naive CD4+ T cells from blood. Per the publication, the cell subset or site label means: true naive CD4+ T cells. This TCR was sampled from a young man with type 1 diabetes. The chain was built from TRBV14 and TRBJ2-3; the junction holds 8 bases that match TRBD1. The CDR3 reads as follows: CASSQEYGRTGTQYF. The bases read TGTGCCAGCAGCCAAGAGTACGGCCGGACAGGGACGCAGTATTTT.